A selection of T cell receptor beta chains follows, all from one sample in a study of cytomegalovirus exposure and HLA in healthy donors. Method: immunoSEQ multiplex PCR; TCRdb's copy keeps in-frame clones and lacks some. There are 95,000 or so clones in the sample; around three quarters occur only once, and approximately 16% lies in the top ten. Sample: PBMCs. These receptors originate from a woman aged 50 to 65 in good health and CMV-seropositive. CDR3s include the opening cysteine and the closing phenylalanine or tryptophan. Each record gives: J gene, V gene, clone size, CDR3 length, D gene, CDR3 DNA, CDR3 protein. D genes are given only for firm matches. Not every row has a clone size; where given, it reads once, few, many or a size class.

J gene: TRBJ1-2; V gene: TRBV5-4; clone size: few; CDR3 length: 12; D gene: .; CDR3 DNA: TGTGCCAGCAGCGCTAGGGCGGGGGGCTACACCTTC; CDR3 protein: CASSARAGGYTF
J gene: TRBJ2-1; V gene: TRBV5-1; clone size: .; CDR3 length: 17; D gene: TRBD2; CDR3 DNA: TGCGCCAGCAGCTTGGGGAGACTAGCGGGCGCCTACAATGAGCAGTTCTTC; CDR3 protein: CASSLGRLAGAYNEQFF
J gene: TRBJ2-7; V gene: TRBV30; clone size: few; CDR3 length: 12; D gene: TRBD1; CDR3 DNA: TGTGCTGGAGACAGGGGACCCTACGAGCAGTACTTC; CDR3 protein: CAGDRGPYEQYF
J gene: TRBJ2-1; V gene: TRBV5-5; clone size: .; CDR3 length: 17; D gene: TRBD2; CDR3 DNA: TGTGCCAGCAGCTTGAGCCCTTTGGCGGGAGGCGTCAATGAGCAGTTCTTC; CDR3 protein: CASSLSPLAGGVNEQFF
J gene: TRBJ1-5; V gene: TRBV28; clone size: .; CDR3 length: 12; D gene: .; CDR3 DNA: TGTGCCGCCCAGGGTAGCAATCAGCCCCAGCATTTT; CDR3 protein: CAAQGSNQPQHF
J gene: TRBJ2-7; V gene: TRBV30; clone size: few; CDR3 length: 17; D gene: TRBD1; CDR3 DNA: TGTGCCTGGACAAGACAGGGGTTTAGGGCCTCATCCTACGAGCAGTACTTC; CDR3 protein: CAWTRQGFRASSYEQYF
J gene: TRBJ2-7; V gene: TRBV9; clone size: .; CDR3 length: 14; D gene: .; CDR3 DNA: TGTGCCAGCAGCGTAGACTGGACTTCCTACGAGCAGTACTTC; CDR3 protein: CASSVDWTSYEQYF
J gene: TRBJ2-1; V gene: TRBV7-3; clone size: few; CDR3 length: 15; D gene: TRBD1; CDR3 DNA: TGTGCCAGCAGCGGTGGACAGGGTGTTTACAATGAGCAGTTCTTC; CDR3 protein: CASSGGQGVYNEQFF
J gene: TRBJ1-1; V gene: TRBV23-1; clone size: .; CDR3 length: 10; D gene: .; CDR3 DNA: TGCGCCAGCAGTCAGTTACTGGCTTTCTTT; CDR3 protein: CASSQLLAFF
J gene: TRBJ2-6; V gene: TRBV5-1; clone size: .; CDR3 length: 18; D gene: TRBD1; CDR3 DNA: TGCGCCAGCAGCTTGGTTGGGACAGGGGGAGGAGGGGCCAACGTCCTGACTTTC; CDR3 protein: CASSLVGTGGGGANVLTF
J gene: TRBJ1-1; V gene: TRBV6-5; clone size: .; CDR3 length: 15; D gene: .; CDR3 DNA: TGTGCCAGCAGTTACTCTACAGGGCTGGGCACTGAAGCTTTCTTT; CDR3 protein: CASSYSTGLGTEAFF
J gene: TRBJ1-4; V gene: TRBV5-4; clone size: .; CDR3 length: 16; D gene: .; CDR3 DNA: TGTGCCAGCAGCCCCGGAGGACGGGGTGGGAATGAAAAACTGTTTTTT; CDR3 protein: CASSPGGRGGNEKLFF
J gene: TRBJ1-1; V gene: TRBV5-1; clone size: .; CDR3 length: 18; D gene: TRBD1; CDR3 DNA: TGCGCCAGCAGCTTTTTCGGGACAGGGGGCCTTATGAACACTGAAGCTTTCTTT; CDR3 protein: CASSFFGTGGLMNTEAFF
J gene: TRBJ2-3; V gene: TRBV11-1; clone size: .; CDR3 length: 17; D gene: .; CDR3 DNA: TGTGCCAGCAGCTTAGTTCCGGCGGGACAGAAAGCAGATACGCAGTATTTT; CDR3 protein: CASSLVPAGQKADTQYF
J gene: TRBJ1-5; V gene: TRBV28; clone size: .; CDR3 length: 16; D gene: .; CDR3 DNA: TGTGCCAGCAGATCAGGGCCCCCTACTTTTAATCAGCCCCAGCATTTT; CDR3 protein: CASRSGPPTFNQPQHF
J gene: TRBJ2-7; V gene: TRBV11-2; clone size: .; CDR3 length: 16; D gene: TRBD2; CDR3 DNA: TGTGCCAGCAGCTTAATCAGCGGGAGGGGGCCCTACGAGCAGTACTTC; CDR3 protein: CASSLISGRGPYEQYF
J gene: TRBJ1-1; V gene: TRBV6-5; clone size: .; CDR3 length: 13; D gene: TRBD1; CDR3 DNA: TGTGCCAGCAGTTACAGGGGGCGCGGTGAAGCTTTCTTT; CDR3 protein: CASSYRGRGEAFF
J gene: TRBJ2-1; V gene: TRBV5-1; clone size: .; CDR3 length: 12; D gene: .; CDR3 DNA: TGCGCCAGCAGCATGGGTTGGGCTGAGCAGTTCTTC; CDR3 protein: CASSMGWAEQFF
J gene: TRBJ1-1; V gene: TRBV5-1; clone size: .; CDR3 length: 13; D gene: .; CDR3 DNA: TGCGCCAGCAGCATAGAACTGAACACTGAAGCTTTCTTT; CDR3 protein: CASSIELNTEAFF
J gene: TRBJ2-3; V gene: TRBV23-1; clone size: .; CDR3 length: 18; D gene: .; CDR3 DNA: TGCGCCAGCAGTCCGGACAGTTTTGGTGCCCCTAGCACAGATACGCAGTATTTT; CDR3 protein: CASSPDSFGAPSTDTQYF
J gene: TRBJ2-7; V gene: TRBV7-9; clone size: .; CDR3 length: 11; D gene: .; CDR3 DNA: TGTGCCAGCAGCTTAGAGGGGAAGCAGTACTTC; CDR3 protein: CASSLEGKQYF
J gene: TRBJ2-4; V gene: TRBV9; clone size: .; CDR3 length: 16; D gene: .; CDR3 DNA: TGTGCCAGCAGCGAGGGGGGAGGGAGGGACAAAAACATTCAGTACTTC; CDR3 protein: CASSEGGGRDKNIQYF
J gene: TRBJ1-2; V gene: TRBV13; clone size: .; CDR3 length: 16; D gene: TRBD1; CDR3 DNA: TGTGCCAGCAGCTTTTTCACGGACAGGAATTCTTTCGGCTACACCTTC; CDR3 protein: CASSFFTDRNSFGYTF
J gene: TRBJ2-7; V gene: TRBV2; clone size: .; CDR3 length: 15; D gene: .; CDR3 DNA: TGTGCCAGCAGCCCCTGGGGCGCCATTAAGAGAGAGCAGTACTTC; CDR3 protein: CASSPWGAIKREQYF
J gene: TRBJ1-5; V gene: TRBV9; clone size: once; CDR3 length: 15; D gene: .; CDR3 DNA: TGTGCCAGCAGTCCAGGTCCGAGTAGCAATCAGCCCCAGCATTTT; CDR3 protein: CASSPGPSSNQPQHF
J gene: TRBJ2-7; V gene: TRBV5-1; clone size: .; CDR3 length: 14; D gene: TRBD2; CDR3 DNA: TGCGCCAGCAGCTTCACTAGCGGGTCCTACGAGCAGTACTTC; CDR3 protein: CASSFTSGSYEQYF
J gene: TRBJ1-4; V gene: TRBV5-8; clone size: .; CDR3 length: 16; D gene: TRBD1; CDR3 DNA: TGTGCCAGCAGCTTGCGAAGGGGGCTCGGTAATGAAAAACTGTTTTTT; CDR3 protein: CASSLRRGLGNEKLFF
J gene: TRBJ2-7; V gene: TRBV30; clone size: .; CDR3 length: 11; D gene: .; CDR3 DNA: TGTGCCTGGAGCGCAGGGGTCGAGCAGTACTTC; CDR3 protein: CAWSAGVEQYF